This TCR beta chain emerged from a study of human CD8 memory T cell subsets. UMI-labeled 5' RACE produced the TCR beta libraries. TCRdb reprocessed the 5' RACE reads and stores each CDR3 protein as one record, lacking DNA. This specimen shows 4,500 to 7,000 distinct CDR3 sequences; the ten leading clones hold under 20%. CDR3 length: 16 amino acids. CDR1 and CDR2 from the germline V gene are DFQATT and SNEGSKA (reference sequence). The authors enriched total CD8+ T cells by negative magnetic separation. Extraction of RNA, which was performed with an RNeasy Mini Kit, drew on duplicate vials of some 150,000 sorted CD8+ T cells per subset.

The gene calls are TRBV20-1 and TRBJ1-6. The sequence came from a human donor in good health. The specimen sequenced was CD8+ T cells from PBMCs. The CDR3 region is CSARARTENYNSPLHF.